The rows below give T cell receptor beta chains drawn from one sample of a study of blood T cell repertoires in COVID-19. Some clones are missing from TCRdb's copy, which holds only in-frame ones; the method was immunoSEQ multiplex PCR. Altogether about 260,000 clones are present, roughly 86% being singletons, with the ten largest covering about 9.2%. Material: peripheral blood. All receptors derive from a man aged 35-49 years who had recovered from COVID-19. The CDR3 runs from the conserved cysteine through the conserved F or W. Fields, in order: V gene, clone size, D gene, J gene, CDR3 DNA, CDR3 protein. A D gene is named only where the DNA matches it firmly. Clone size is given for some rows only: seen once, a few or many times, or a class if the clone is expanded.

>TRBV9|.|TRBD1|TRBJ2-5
TGTGCCAGCAGCGTAGAGAGGACAGGATGGACCCAGTACTTC
CASSVERTGWTQYF
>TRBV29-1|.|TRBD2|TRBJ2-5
TGCAGCGTGCAGCCACTAGCGGGGGACCAAGAGACCCAGTACTTC
CSVQPLAGDQETQYF
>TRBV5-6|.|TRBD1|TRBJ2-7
TGTGCCAGCAGCTTGGCACAGGGGGCGCGGGAGCAGTACTTC
CASSLAQGAREQYF
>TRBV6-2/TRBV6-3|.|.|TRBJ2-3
TGTGCCAGCAGTTCGGAGGGGGATACGCAGTATTTT
CASSSEGDTQYF
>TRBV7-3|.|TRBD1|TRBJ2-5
TGTGCCAGCACCAGGGACAGGAACTTTAGTCGTCAAGAGACCCAGTACTTC
CASTRDRNFSRQETQYF
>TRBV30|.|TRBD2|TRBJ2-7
TGTGCCTGGAGAAATAGCGGGGGCCGCTACGAGCAGTACTTC
CAWRNSGGRYEQYF
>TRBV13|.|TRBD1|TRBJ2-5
TGTGCCAGCAGCTTGGGACAGGGAGTAGAGACCCAGTACTTC
CASSLGQGVETQYF
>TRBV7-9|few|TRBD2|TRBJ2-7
TGTGCCAGCAGCCAGGGGGCTAGCGGGAGACCGCCAGCTTACGAGCAGTACTTC
CASSQGASGRPPAYEQYF
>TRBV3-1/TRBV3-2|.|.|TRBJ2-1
TGTGCCAGCAGCCAAATACCAGGCCCTTATAGGTTGTTCTTC
CASSQIPGPYRLFF
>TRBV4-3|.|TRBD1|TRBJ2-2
TGCGCCAGCAGTCGGGACAGAGGTATTGTCACCGGGGAGCTGTTTTTT
CASSRDRGIVTGELFF
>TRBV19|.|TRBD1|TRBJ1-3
TGTGCCAGTAGTACTCTCGGGACAGTCTCTGGAAACACCATATATTTT
CASSTLGTVSGNTIYF
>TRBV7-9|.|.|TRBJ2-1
TGTGCCAGCAGCCCGGAGAGCAATGAGCAGTTCTTC
CASSPESNEQFF
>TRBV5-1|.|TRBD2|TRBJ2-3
TGCGCCAGCAGCTGGCGGGAGGGTAGCACAGATACGCAGTATTTT
CASSWREGSTDTQYF
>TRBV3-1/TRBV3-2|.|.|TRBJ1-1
TGTGCCAGCAGCCCTGGCCATGAAGCTTTCTTT
CASSPGHEAFF
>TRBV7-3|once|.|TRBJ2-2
TGTGCCAGCAGCTCGACTTCCACCGGGGAGCTGTTTTTT
CASSSTSTGELFF
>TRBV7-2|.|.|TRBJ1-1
TGTGCCAGCAGCGGGGGGTGGGCCACTGAAGCTTTCTTT
CASSGGWATEAFF
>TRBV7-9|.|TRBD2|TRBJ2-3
TGTGCCAGCAGCCCAGGGCGGACTAGCGGTTACACAGATACGCAGTATTTT
CASSPGRTSGYTDTQYF
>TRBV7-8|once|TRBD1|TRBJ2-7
TGTGCCAGCAGCCCTGCTTCGGGACAGGCGGAGCAGTACTTC
CASSPASGQAEQYF
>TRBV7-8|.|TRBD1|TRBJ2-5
TGTGCCAGCAGGGGCGGGACAGGGCGGCAAGAGACCCAGTACTTC
CASRGGTGRQETQYF
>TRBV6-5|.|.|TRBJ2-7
TGTGCCAGCAGTTACAAACGGGGGTGGAAGGACGAGCAGTACTTC
CASSYKRGWKDEQYF
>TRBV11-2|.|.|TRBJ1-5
TGTGCCAGCAGCTTTAATAGCAATCAGCCCCAGCATTTT
CASSFNSNQPQHF
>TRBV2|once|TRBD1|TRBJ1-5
TGTGCCAGCAACCGGGAGGGGGCACAGCCCCAGCATTTT
CASNREGAQPQHF
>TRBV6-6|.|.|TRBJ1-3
TGTGCCAGCAGTTTAGAGGGAAACACCATATATTTT
CASSLEGNTIYF
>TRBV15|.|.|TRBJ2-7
TGTGCCACCAGCAGCCGGGACACCACCTACGAGCAGTACTTC
CATSSRDTTYEQYF
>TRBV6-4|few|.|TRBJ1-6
TGTGCCAGCCGAAGTGGTGAGAGGAATTCACCCCTCCACTTT
CASRSGERNSPLHF
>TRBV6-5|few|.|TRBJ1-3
TGTGCCAGCAGTTACGGGCAGGGCTCTGGAAACACCATATATTTT
CASSYGQGSGNTIYF
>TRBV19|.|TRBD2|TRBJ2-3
TGTGCCAGTAGTCCTGGCGGGGGAGCAATCGATACGCAGTATTTT
CASSPGGGAIDTQYF
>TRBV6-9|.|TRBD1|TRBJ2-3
TGTGCCAGCAGAGAACCCGGGACAGGGGGCACAGATACGCAGTATTTT
CASREPGTGGTDTQYF
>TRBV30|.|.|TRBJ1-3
TGTGCCTGGAGTAGTACAGGGAGGGGCGGAAACACCATATATTTT
CAWSSTGRGGNTIYF
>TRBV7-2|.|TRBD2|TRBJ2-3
TGTGCCAGCAGCTCTTCTAGCGGAGGCACAGATACGCAGTATTTT
CASSSSSGGTDTQYF
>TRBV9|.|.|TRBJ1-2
TGTGCCAGCAGCGTAGGGACCCGGGGTGGCTACACCTTC
CASSVGTRGGYTF
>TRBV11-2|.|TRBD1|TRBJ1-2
TGTGCCAGCAGCTCAAGGACAGGGTTCATTGGCTATGGCTACACCTTC
CASSSRTGFIGYGYTF
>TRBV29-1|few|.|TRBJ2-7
TGCAGCGTCGCTGCCTCAAGGACGGGGTTCGGGTCCTACGAGCAGTACTTC
CSVAASRTGFGSYEQYF
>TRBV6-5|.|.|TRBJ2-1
TGTGCCAGCCGGGGCGGGGACCTCTACAATGAGCAGTTCTTC
CASRGGDLYNEQFF
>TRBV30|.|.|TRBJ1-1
TGTGCCTGGAAGGGCAGGCGGGGCACTGAAGCTTTCTTT
CAWKGRRGTEAFF
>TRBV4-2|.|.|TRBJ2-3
TGTGCCAGCAGCCAAGAGACTCCCGCCACAGATACGCAGTATTTT
CASSQETPATDTQYF
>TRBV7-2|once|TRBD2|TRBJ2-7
TGTGCCAGCAGCTTAGTCGGCGGGAGTGCTTACGAGCAGTACTTC
CASSLVGGSAYEQYF
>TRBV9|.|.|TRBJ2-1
TGTGCCAGCAGCGTAGCCCCCAGCGGAGCTAATGAGCAGTTCTTC
CASSVAPSGANEQFF
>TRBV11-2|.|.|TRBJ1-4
TGTGCCAGCAGCCCCTCCCACGGGGGGTGGGATGAAAAACTGTTTTTT
CASSPSHGGWDEKLFF
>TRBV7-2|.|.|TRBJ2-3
TGTGCCAGCAGCTTATACTCAACGACTAGCACAGATACGCAGTATTTT
CASSLYSTTSTDTQYF
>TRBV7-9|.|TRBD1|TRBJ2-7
TGTGCCAGCAGCTACCGAGTACAGGGGGCGCTGGAAGAGCAGTACTTC
CASSYRVQGALEEQYF
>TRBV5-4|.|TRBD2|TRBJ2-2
TGTGCCAGCAGCTTAAGGCGGGAGAGGGGCGGGGAGCTGTTTTTT
CASSLRRERGGELFF
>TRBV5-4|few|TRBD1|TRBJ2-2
TGTGCCAGCAGCTTGGGCAGGGGGCGCACCGGGGAGCTGTTTTTT
CASSLGRGRTGELFF
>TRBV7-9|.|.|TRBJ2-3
TGTGCCAGCAGCCCCGCGGGCGGCTCCGTCGAGCCAGATACGCAGTATTTT
CASSPAGGSVEPDTQYF
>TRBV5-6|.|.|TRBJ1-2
TGTGCCAGCAGCCCTTTGTGGGCGACAGGCAGCTACACCTTC
CASSPLWATGSYTF
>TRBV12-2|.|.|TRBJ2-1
TGTGCAAGTCGCTTACATTTAACATTCATGGAGCAGTTCTTC
CASRLHLTFMEQFF
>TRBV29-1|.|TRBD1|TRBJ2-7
TGCAGCGCCTCCGGGACAGGGGATTCCGAGCAGTACTTC
CSASGTGDSEQYF
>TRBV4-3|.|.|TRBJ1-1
TGCGCCAGCAGCCAAGATATGGGGCTGAACACTGAAGCTTTCTTT
CASSQDMGLNTEAFF
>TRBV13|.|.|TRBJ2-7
TGTGCCAGCAGCTTTCAGGGTACCTACGAGCAGTACTTC
CASSFQGTYEQYF